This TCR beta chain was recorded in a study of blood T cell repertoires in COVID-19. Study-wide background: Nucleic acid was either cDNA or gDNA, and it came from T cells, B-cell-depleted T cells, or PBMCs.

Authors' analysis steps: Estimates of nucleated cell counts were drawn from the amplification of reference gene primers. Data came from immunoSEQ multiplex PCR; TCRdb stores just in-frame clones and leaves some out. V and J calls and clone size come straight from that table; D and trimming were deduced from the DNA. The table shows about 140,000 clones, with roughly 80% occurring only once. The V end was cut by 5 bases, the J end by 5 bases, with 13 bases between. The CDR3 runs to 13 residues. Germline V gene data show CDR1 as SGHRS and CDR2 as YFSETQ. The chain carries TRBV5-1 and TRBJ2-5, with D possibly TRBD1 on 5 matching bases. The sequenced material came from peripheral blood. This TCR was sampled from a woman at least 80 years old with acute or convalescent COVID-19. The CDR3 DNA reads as TGCGCCAGCAGTGAGCAGGGATTGGAGACCCAGTACTTC. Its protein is CASSEQGLETQYF.